This TCR beta chain was profiled in a study of cytomegalovirus exposure and HLA in healthy donors. The PCR was carried out with 60 Vbeta primers and 13 Jbeta primers. Clones were sequenced by immunoSEQ multiplex PCR, and TCRdb holds only the in-frame ones, with some missing. The sample lists fewer than 200,000 clones; around four fifths were seen once. Unrecorded immune exposure was likely among donors, who were nominally healthy when sampled. General observations from the study: Cytomegalovirus-associated TCR beta chains were listed, numbering over 150. A later analysis found that most CMV-associated TCR beta chains appeared HLA-restricted.

V was pared by 6 bases and J by 3 bases, with 10 bases of the junction left unmatched. This CDR3 is 15 amino acids long. CDR1 SGHRS and CDR2 YFSETQ come from the germline V gene. Comment on this clone: Its antigen is still unknown.

V gene TRBV5-1 combines with J gene TRBJ2-7, with 9 bases lining up with TRBD1. This clonotype was sampled from a female donor in good health and CMV-seronegative. The material sequenced was PBMCs. CDR3: CASKGQGRHFYEQYF. The DNA for the CDR3 is TGCGCCAGCAAGGGACAGGGACGGCACTTCTACGAGCAGTACTTC.